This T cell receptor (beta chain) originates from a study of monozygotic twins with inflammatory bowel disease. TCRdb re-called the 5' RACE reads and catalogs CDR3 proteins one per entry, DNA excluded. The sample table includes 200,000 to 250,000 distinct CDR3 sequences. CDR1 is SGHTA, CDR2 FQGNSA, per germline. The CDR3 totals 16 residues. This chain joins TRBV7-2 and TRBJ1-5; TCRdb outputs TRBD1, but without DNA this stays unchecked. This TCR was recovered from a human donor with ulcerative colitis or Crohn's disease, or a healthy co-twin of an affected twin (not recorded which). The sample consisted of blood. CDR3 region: CASSLAGQGAGQPQHF.